This T cell receptor beta chain came from a study of T cells in Graves' hyperthyroidism and ophthalmopathy. Each 10 ml fresh peripheral blood draw supplied the PBMCs. CDR1 is MDHEN and CDR2 is SYDVKM in the germline V gene. The germline V and J ends were trimmed by 8 bases and 0 bases, with 14 bases remaining between them. The CDR3 totals 15 residues. Template material for amplifying TCR beta CDR3 regions consisted of RNA transcripts. RT-PCR in the first round (using the HTBI primer set) targeted the TCR CDR3. One entry per CDR3 protein, called by TCRdb with MiXCR from the multiplex PCR reads. Among 280,000 or so distinct CDR3 sequences listed, 13% to 15% were seen once. This clonotype came up many times.

The sequence came from a woman aged 45-65 years with Graves' hyperthyroidism that later progressed to Graves' ophthalmopathy. The sample consisted of blood. This sequence joins TRBV28 and TRBJ2-1; TRBD2 is a possible D gene (6 bases). CDR3: CASQSDGSSYNEQFF. The CDR3 DNA reads as TGTGCCAGCCAATCGGACGGGAGCTCCTACAATGAGCAGTTCTTC.